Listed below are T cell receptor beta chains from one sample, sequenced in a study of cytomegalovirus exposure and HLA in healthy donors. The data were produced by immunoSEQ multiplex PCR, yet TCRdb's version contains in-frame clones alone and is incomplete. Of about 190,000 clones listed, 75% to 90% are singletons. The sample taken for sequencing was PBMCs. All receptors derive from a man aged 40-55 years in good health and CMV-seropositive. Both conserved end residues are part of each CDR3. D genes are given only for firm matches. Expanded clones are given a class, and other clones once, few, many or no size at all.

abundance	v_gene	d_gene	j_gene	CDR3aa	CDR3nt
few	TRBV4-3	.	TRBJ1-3	CASSQLGGKGSGNTIYF	TGCGCCAGCAGCCAATTAGGGGGAAAGGGCTCTGGAAACACCATATATTTT
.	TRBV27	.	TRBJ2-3	CASSNAGLREDTQYF	TGTGCCAGCAGTAATGCAGGACTTCGGGAAGATACGCAGTATTTT
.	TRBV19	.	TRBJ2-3	CASSAGLRTDTQYF	TGTGCCAGTAGTGCTGGACTGCGCACAGATACGCAGTATTTT
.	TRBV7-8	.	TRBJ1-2	CASSFSSYGYTF	TGTGCCAGCAGCTTCTCGAGCTATGGCTACACCTTC
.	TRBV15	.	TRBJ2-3	CATSRDPFTDTQYF	TGTGCCACCAGCAGAGATCCCTTCACAGATACGCAGTATTTT
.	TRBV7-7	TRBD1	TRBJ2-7	CASSPDRVGEQYF	TGTGCTAGCAGCCCCGACAGGGTGGGCGAGCAGTACTTC
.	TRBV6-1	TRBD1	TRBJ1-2	CASSGRTGENYGYTF	TGTGCCAGCAGTGGGCGGACAGGGGAGAACTATGGCTACACCTTC
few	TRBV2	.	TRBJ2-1	CASILSGGGHNEQFF	TGTGCCAGCATCCTGTCAGGAGGGGGCCACAATGAGCAGTTCTTC
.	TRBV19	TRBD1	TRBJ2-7	CATSTGAYEQYF	TGTGCCACTTCTACAGGGGCCTACGAGCAGTACTTC
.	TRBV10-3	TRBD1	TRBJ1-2	CAISAPDRPLGGYTF	TGTGCCATCAGTGCTCCGGACAGGCCTTTGGGTGGCTACACCTTC
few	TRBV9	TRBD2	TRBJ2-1	CASTHSGDSYNEQFF	TGTGCCAGCACTCATAGCGGGGACTCCTACAATGAGCAGTTCTTC
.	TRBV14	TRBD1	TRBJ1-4	CASSQPDRATNEKLFF	TGTGCCAGCAGCCAACCCGACAGGGCAACTAATGAAAAACTGTTTTTT
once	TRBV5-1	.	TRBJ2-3	CASSLEGSVLGTDTQYF	TGCGCCAGCAGCTTGGAGGGGTCAGTCTTGGGCACAGATACGCAGTATTTT
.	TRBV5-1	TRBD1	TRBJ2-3	CASDRTGGTDTQYF	TGCGCCAGCGACCGGACAGGGGGCACAGATACGCAGTATTTT
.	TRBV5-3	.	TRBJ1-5	CARSLRTEGISNQPQHF	TGTGCCAGAAGCCTTCGGACAGAGGGGATTAGCAATCAGCCCCAGCATTTT
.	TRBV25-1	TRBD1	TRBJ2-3	CASSDMGQGTDTQYF	TGTGCCAGCAGTGACATGGGACAGGGCACAGATACGCAGTATTTT
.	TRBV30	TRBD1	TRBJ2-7	CALYQTGVDEQYF	TGTGCCCTATATCAGACAGGGGTCGACGAGCAGTACTTC
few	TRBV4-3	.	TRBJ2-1	CASSQGGSEVNEQFF	TGCGCCAGCAGCCAAGGAGGATCGGAAGTGAATGAGCAGTTCTTC
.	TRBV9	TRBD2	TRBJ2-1	CASSFSGGDSDEQFF	TGTGCCAGCAGCTTTAGCGGGGGGGACTCGGATGAGCAGTTCTTC
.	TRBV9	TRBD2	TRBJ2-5	CASSVGGLAVQETQYF	TGTGCCAGCAGCGTAGGGGGACTAGCGGTACAAGAGACCCAGTACTTC
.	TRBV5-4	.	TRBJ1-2	CASSPQGAAGYTF	TGTGCCAGCAGCCCCCAAGGGGCCGCTGGCTACACCTTC
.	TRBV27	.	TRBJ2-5	CASSYRARPETQYF	TGTGCCAGCAGTTACAGGGCCCGTCCCGAGACCCAGTACTTC
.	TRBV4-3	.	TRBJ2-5	CASSQDGGKETQYF	TGCGCCAGCAGCCAAGATGGCGGGAAAGAGACCCAGTACTTC
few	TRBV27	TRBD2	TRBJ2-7	CASSSRGGVGEQYF	TGTGCCAGCAGTTCGCGGGGGGGCGTCGGAGAGCAGTACTTC
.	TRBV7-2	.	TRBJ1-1	CASSLTGLVGTEAFF	TGTGCCAGCAGCTTAACAGGGTTGGTTGGGACTGAAGCTTTCTTT
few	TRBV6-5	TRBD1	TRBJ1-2	CASSTATGIYGYTF	TGTGCCAGCAGTACCGCGACAGGGATCTATGGCTACACCTTC
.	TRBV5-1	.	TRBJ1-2	CASSPERGPIRGYTF	TGCGCCAGCAGCCCCGAGCGGGGGCCAATCCGAGGCTACACCTTC
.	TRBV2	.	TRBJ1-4	CASSEEWEGFEKLFF	TGTGCCAGCAGTGAAGAATGGGAGGGCTTTGAAAAACTGTTTTTT
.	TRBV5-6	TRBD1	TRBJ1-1	CASSSGQGANTEAFF	TGTGCCAGCAGTTCTGGACAGGGGGCAAACACTGAAGCTTTCTTT
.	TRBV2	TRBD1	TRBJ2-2	CASGLVRPGTAATGELFF	TGTGCCAGTGGTCTCGTCAGACCCGGGACAGCCGCTACCGGGGAGCTGTTTTTT
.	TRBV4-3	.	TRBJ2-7	CASSQEGGAPYEQYF	TGCGCCAGCAGCCAAGAAGGGGGGGCTCCCTACGAGCAGTACTTC
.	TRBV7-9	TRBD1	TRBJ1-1	CASSSGTVRNTEAFF	TGTGCCAGCAGCTCGGGGACAGTTAGGAACACTGAAGCTTTCTTT
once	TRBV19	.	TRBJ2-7	CASSIGQGKDEQYF	TGTGCCAGTAGTATAGGTCAGGGTAAGGACGAGCAGTACTTC
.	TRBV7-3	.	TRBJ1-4	CASSIDPGEKLFF	TGTGCCAGCAGCATCGACCCCGGGGAAAAACTGTTTTTT
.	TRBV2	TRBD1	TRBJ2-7	CASSKDRGRSYEQYF	TGTGCCAGCAGCAAGGACAGGGGGCGAAGCTACGAGCAGTACTTC
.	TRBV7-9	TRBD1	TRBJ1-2	CSSSLVGTGTNYGYTF	TGTTCCAGCAGCTTAGTTGGGACAGGGACCAACTATGGCTACACCTTC
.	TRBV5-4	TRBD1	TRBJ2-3	CASSPDRGTNTQYF	TGTGCCAGCAGCCCGGACAGGGGCACGAATACGCAGTATTTT
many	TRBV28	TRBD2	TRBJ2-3	CASMGWRGAIDTQYF	TGTGCCAGCATGGGATGGCGGGGGGCGATAGATACGCAGTATTTT
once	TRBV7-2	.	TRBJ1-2	CASSLTPYGYTF	TGTGCCAGCAGCTTAACTCCGTATGGCTACACCTTC
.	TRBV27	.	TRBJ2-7	CASSKGRDMREQYF	TGTGCCAGCAGTAAGGGCAGGGACATGAGGGAGCAGTACTTC
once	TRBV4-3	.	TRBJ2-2	CASSQAGVGTGELFF	TGCGCCAGCAGCCAAGCCGGGGTAGGGACCGGGGAGCTGTTTTTT
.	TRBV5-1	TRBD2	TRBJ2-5	CASSLYGTSFNQETQYF	TGCGCCAGCAGCTTGTATGGGACTAGCTTCAACCAGGAGACCCAGTACTTC
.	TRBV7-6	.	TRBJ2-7	CASTDGHSYEQYF	TGTGCCAGTACCGACGGACATTCCTACGAGCAGTACTTC
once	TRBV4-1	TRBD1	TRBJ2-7	CASSPGQGWANEQYF	TGCGCCAGCAGCCCGGGACAGGGTTGGGCCAACGAGCAGTACTTC